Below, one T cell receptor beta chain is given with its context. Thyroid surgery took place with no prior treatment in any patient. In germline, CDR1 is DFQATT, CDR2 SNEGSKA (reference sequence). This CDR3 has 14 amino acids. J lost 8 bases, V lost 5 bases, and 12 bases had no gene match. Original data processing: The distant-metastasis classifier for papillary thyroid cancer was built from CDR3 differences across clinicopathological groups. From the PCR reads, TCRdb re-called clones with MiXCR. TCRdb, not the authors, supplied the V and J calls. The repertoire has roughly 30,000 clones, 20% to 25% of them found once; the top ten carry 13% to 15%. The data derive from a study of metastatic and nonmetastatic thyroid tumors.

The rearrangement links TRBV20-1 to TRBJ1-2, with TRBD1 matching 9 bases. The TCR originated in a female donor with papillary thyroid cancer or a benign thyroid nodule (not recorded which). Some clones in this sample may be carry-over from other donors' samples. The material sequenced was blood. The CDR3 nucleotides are TGCAGTGCTCCAACACAGGGACAGGGCGCAGGCTACACCTTC. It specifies CSAPTQGQGAGYTF.